Shown below are 15 T cell receptor beta chains from a single sample sequenced in a study of breast tumors, draining lymph nodes, adjacent tissues. The lymph nodes were axillary draining lymph nodes from breast cancer patients. MiXCR, applied by TCRdb to the multiplex PCR reads, yields one record per CDR3 protein. The sample consists of about 100,000 distinct CDR3 sequences, approximately 22% of them appearing once. The material sequenced was axillary lymph node tissue. These receptors originate from a female donor with breast cancer. Some clones in this sample may be carry-over from other donors' samples.

The sample holds a few counts of this clonotype. This chain connects TRBV28 to TRBJ1-5, with a tentative D call TRBD1 (6 bases). CDR3 size: 17 residues. Trimming cost V 6 bases and J 1 base, with 19 bases left between them. CDR1 and CDR2 (germline): MDHEN, SYDVKM. CDR3 coding DNA: TGTGCCAGCAGCCCAGGACAGTTTGGTAGCAGCAATCAGCCCCAGCATTTT. Amino acids: CASSPGQFGSSNQPQHF.

The sample holds a few counts of this clonotype. The chain recombines TRBV11-2 with TRBJ2-2, with TRBD2 matching over 16 bases. Trimming cost V 10 bases and J 4 bases; bases outside gene matches: 9. Per the germline V gene, CDR1 is SGHAT and CDR2 is FQNNGV. CDR3 length: 17 amino acids. The DNA of the CDR3 is TGTGCCACCGTGGGACTAGCGGGAGGGCCGACCACCGGGGAGCTGTTTTTT. Encoded protein: CATVGLAGGPTTGELFF.

This clonotype was seen many times. The gene calls are TRBV14 and TRBJ2-7; D is perhaps TRBD1 (6 bases). Germline CDR1 and CDR2: SGHDN and FVKESK. The V end was cut by 1 base, the J end by 6 bases, with 16 bases between. The length of the CDR3 is 15 residues. The CDR3 DNA reads as TGTGCCAGCAGCCAAGTATCGGCAGGGGTTTTCGAGCAGTACTTC. Its translation: CASSQVSAGVFEQYF.

This clonotype was recorded at least ten times. This chain links TRBV6-5 with TRBJ2-5; D possibly uses TRBD1 or TRBD2 (5 bases each). The CDR3 has 15 amino acids. Germline CDR1 is MNHEY and CDR2 is SVGAGI. V was clipped by 2 bases and J by 5 bases, with 15 bases between them. In DNA form, the CDR3 reads TGTGCCAGCAGTTACCGTTCTGGGGGTGGGGAGACCCAGTACTTC. Translating gives CASSYRSGGGETQYF.

There are a few counts of this clonotype. This chain connects TRBV28 to TRBJ2-7; TRBD1 matches at 10 bases. The CDR3 totals 13 residues. J was trimmed by 4 bases and V by 7 bases; bases with no gene match: 4. The germline V gene encodes CDR1 MDHEN and CDR2 SYDVKM. The CDR3 bases are TGTGCCAGCACTGGGGACAGGGGTTACGAGCAGTACTTC. Translation: CASTGDRGYEQYF.

This clonotype was observed many times. V gene TRBV5-1 combines with J gene TRBJ2-1; perhaps TRBD2 as D (6 bases). The CDR3 has 15 amino acids. Trimming took off 0 bases at V and 10 bases at J, with 17 bases between the two ends. The germline gives CDR1 SGHRS, CDR2 YFSETQ. The CDR3 region is CASSLGGTGAREQFF. The CDR3 nucleotides are TGCGCCAGCAGCTTGGGGGGGACTGGAGCACGCGAGCAGTTCTTC. The whole variable domain, remainder taken from reference TRBV5-1 and TRBJ2-1, is KAGVTQTPRYLIKTRGQQVTLSCSPISGHRSVSWYQQTPGQGLQFLFEYFSETQRNKGNFPGRFSGRQFSNSRSEMNVSTLELGDSALYLCASSLGGTGAREQFFGPGTRLTVL.

This clonotype was counted at least ten times. The gene calls are TRBV7-9 and TRBJ1-4, with 10 bases lining up with TRBD1. The trim removed 3 bases at V and 8 bases at J, leaving 3 bases unmatched. In germline, CDR1 is SEHNR, CDR2 FQNEAQ (reference sequence). The CDR3 runs 14 residues. CDR3 protein: CASSLDRGGEKLFF. The CDR3 nucleotides read TGTGCCAGCAGCTTGGACAGGGGGGGAGAAAAACTGTTTTTT.

Many counts were recorded for this clonotype. This rearrangement joins TRBV11-3 to TRBJ2-7; D not resolved. The germline gives CDR1 SGHNT, CDR2 YENEEA. The CDR3 sequence is 14 residues long. Between the trimmed V and J ends, which lost 2 bases and 2 bases, there was a span of 10 bases. In nucleotides, the CDR3 is TGTGCCAGCAGCTTATCGGGCAGAGCCTACGAGCAGTACTTC. Translating it yields CASSLSGRAYEQYF.

This clonotype was picked up many times. J is TRBJ1-5 and V is TRBV20-1; 9 nucleotides line up with TRBD1. V lost 4 bases to trimming and J lost 3 bases; unmatched junction nucleotides: 4. This CDR3 spans 14 amino acids. The germline gives CDR1 DFQATT, CDR2 SNEGSKA (reference sequence). CDR3 nucleotides: TGCAGTGCTAAAACAGGGGGCCTCAATCAGCCCCAGCATTTT. This translates into CSAKTGGLNQPQHF.

This clonotype was recorded many times. The chain employs TRBV29-1 and TRBJ2-7; TRBD1 matches at 11 bases. V gave up 1 base and J gave up 0 bases; unmatched junction bases: 2. The CDR3 covers 15 residues. From germline, CDR1 is SQVTM and CDR2 ANQGSEA. For the CDR3, the DNA is TGCAGCGTTGAAGTCGGACAGGGGGCCTCCTACGAGCAGTACTTC. This gives the protein CSVEVGQGASYEQYF.

This clonotype was detected ten times or more. V and J are TRBV6-6 and TRBJ1-4, with D possibly TRBD1 on 5 matching bases. V lost 2 bases and J lost 8, with 12 bases in between. Germline CDR1 is MNHNY and CDR2 is SVGAGI (reference sequence). The CDR3 consists of 14 residues. CDR3 sequence (DNA): TGTGCCAGCAGTTACCCGGGGGTTGGAGAAAAACTGTTTTTT. It yields the protein CASSYPGVGEKLFF.

Ten or more counts support this clonotype. The chain employs TRBV20-1 and TRBJ2-3, with a possible D match to TRBD2 (6 bases). Trimming pared 5 bases from V and 2 bases from J, leaving 20 bases between. Germline V gives CDR1 DFQATT, CDR2 SNEGSKA (reference sequence). The CDR3 totals 16 residues. CDR3 sequence: CSASVEAGVVTDTQYF. CDR3 nucleotides: TGCAGTGCTTCTGTAGAAGCGGGTGTAGTCACAGATACGCAGTATTTT.

This clonotype came up many times. The chain carries TRBV2 and TRBJ2-1; a possible D gene is TRBD2 (5 bases). Germline assignment: CDR1 SNHLY and CDR2 FYNNEI. Trimming shortened V by 6 bases and J by 1 base, and 10 bases separated the two germline ends. The length of the CDR3 is 14 residues. Written as DNA, the CDR3 is TGTGCCAGCAGCTGGACTCCATCCTACAATGAGCAGTTCTTC. Its protein product is CASSWTPSYNEQFF.

This clonotype was detected only a few times. This rearrangement joins TRBV7-2 to TRBJ2-2; 9 positions agree with TRBD2. J gave up 2 bases and V 4 bases, and 2 bases lay outside the gene matches. The CDR3 sequence is 15 residues long. Germline V CDR1 and CDR2: SGHTA, FQGNSA. The CDR3 spells CASSWRGGNTGELFF. Written as DNA, the CDR3 is TGTGCCAGCAGCTGGCGGGGGGGCAACACCGGGGAGCTGTTTTTT.

As for this clonotype: This clone may be a read error of a much larger clone one base away. The chain employs TRBV27 and TRBJ2-2, with TRBD2 identical over 7 bases. The CDR3 consists of 12 residues. J gave up 7 bases and V 11 bases, and 7 bases lay outside the gene matches. CDR1 and CDR2 (germline): MNHEY, SMNVEV (reference sequence). The CDR3 reads CARNGRGGELFF. Here the CDR3 DNA reads TGTGCCCGCAATGGGAGGGGCGGGGAGCTGTTTTTT.